This T cell receptor beta chain comes out of a study of shared T cell receptors in the human thymus. The CDR3 consists of 15 residues. Germline values: CDR1 LGHNA, CDR2 YSLEER. The V gene lost 6 bases and the J gene lost 0 bases, with 11 bases spanning the gap. Sequencing was performed with immunoSEQ multiplex PCR; in TCRdb, only in-frame clones are kept and a portion is missing. The table lists about 660,000 clones, around 87% of them singletons. The sample was also reused in another study, on human thymus T cells. This second study notes: Congenital heart defects were the reason for the corrective surgery that the donors, healthy Finnish infants, were having. From resections taken during corrective heart surgery, the thymus tissue was obtained. Apparent skewing of V and J gene usage characterized both thymic and blood repertoires. Related studies noted strongly shared thymic repertoires across unrelated people.

This TCR derives from a boy in the first two years of life with a congenital heart defect. The V call is TRBV4-3, the J call TRBJ2-2; D remains ambiguous. The material sequenced was thymocytes. The CDR3 DNA follows: TGCGCCAGCAGTACGACACCCCCGAACACCGGGGAGCTGTTTTTT. This gives the protein CASSTTPPNTGELFF.